Presented here are 28 T cell receptor beta chains from one specimen sequenced in a study of cytomegalovirus exposure and HLA in healthy donors. Researchers ran the PCR with 60 Vbeta and 13 Jbeta primers. Method: immunoSEQ multiplex PCR; TCRdb's copy keeps in-frame clones and lacks some. The data contain 150,000 or so clones, approximately 82% of them singletons. The sequenced sample was PBMCs. Receptors originate from a man between 45 and 60 years old in good health and CMV-seropositive.

The chain carries TRBV5-1 and TRBJ2-5; 9 bases are shared with TRBD1. From germline, CDR1 is SGHRS and CDR2 YFSETQ. This CDR3 spans 16 amino acids. Trimming removed 0 bases from V and 5 bases from J; junction bases left unmatched: 8. Written as DNA, the CDR3 is TGCGCCAGCAGCTTGGAGGGACAGGGAAAAAGTGAGACCCAGTACTTC. Amino acid sequence: CASSLEGQGKSETQYF.

The V and J genes are TRBV4-1 and TRBJ1-2; D call uncertain. Trimming stripped 2 bases from V and 8 bases from J, with 18 bases between. The CDR3 consists of 15 residues. Germline V gene lookup returns CDR1 MGHRA and CDR2 YSYEKL. The CDR3 DNA sequence: TGCGCCAGCAGCCAACCCCGCAGAGGCGTATGGGGCTACACCTTC. Residues: CASSQPRRGVWGYTF.

This clone was observed a few times. CDR3 nucleotides: TGTGCCAGCACTCATTGGGAGAACAATGAGCAGTTCTTC. It codes for CASTHWENNEQFF. The V and J genes are TRBV27 and TRBJ2-1, with D perhaps TRBD2 (5 bases). Trimming left V 7 bases short and J 5 bases short, with 12 bases between. CDR3 length: 13 residues. The V gene's germline CDR1 is MNHEY and CDR2 SMNVEV (reference sequence).

The V gene is TRBV2, the J gene TRBJ1-1; possibly TRBD1 for D (5 bases). Trimming shortened V by 9 bases and J by 0 bases, and 5 bases separated the two germline ends. The germline V gene encodes CDR1 SNHLY and CDR2 FYNNEI. This CDR3 has 11 amino acids. CDR3 in amino acids: CARQVNTEAFF. The CDR3 DNA sequence: TGTGCCAGACAGGTGAACACTGAAGCTTTCTTT.

The chain has TRBV7-2 and TRBJ2-2; 10 bases line up with TRBD2. The V gene end was trimmed by 5 bases and the J gene end by 6 bases; junction bases not matched to a gene: 9. The germline gives CDR1 SGHTA, CDR2 FQGNSA. CDR3 length: 16 amino acids. CDR3 amino acids: CASSITLAGVSGELFF. In DNA, the CDR3 is TGTGCCAGCAGCATAACCCTAGCGGGAGTGTCCGGGGAGCTGTTTTTT.

V is TRBV18 and J is TRBJ1-6; 9 bases are shared with TRBD1. The CDR3 loop spans 14 amino acids. From germline, CDR1 is KGHSH and CDR2 LQKENI. Unmatched junction bases numbered 6, after V lost 5 bases and J lost 10 bases. The CDR3 bases are TGTGCCAGCTCATCCGGGACAGGGTGGTCACCCCTCCACTTT. It encodes CASSSGTGWSPLHF.

This rearrangement joins TRBV10-2 to TRBJ2-5; 15 bases are shared with TRBD2. The junction had 4 bases not matched to a gene; V was cut back by 6 bases and J by 5 bases. The CDR3 is 15 residues long. The germline V gene encodes CDR1 WSHSY and CDR2 SAAADI. DNA for the CDR3: TGCGCCAGCAGAGGACTAGCGGGGGGGCGTGAGACCCAGTACTTC. As protein: CASRGLAGGRETQYF.

The chain carries TRBV6-1 and TRBJ2-3; D might be TRBD2 (6 bases). The V end was cut by 11 bases, the J end by 5 bases, with 17 bases between. This CDR3 has 13 residues. CDR1 is MNHNS and CDR2 is SASEGT in the germline V gene. This chain's CDR3 is CAGQGGWGDTQYF. The CDR3, as DNA: TGTGCCGGCCAAGGAGGGTGGGGAGATACGCAGTATTTT.

The chain uses TRBV7-2 and TRBJ2-7, with TRBD1 as a possible D gene (6 bases). V was pared by 2 bases and J by 3 bases, with 14 bases between. The CDR3 is 15 amino acids. CDR1 and CDR2 (germline): SGHTA, FQGNSA. CDR3 amino acids: CASSLYSQGYYEQYF. CDR3 in DNA: TGTGCCAGCAGCTTATACTCACAGGGTTACTACGAGCAGTACTTC.

The chain couples TRBV6-1 to TRBJ1-2; 7 nucleotides agree with TRBD1. V shed 5 bases, J shed 8 bases, and the junction held 8 bases outside the gene matches. The V gene's germline CDR1 is MNHNS and CDR2 SASEGT. The CDR3 sequence is 13 residues long. This chain's CDR3 is CASSIKATGGYTF. CDR3 bases: TGTGCCAGCAGTATTAAAGCGACAGGGGGCTACACCTTC.

V usage is TRBV27 and J usage is TRBJ1-1, with TRBD1 matching over 7 bases. V lost 7 bases, J lost 2 bases, and 7 bases stayed unmatched. The CDR3 is made up of 14 amino acids. Germline CDR1 reads MNHEY; CDR2 reads SMNVEV (reference sequence). CDR3 amino acids: CASKRQGENTEAFF. The CDR3 region has the DNA TGTGCCAGCAAGAGGCAGGGGGAAAACACTGAAGCTTTCTTT.

This clone has more than one count but fewer than ten. The chain links TRBV9 to TRBJ2-5; possible D gene TRBD2, 6 bases. Deletions cut 3 bases from V and 5 bases from J, with 11 bases between. Looked up from germline, CDR1 is SGDLS and CDR2 is YYNGEE. The CDR3 consists of 13 residues. This chain's CDR3 is CASSAGSGETQYF. In DNA, the CDR3 is TGTGCCAGCAGCGCCGGGAGCGGCGAGACCCAGTACTTC.

This clone was seen once. The chain carries TRBV19 and TRBJ1-2; 7 bases map to TRBD1. The CDR3 runs 13 residues. After removal of 7 bases from V and 2 bases from J, the junction contained 4 bases not matched to a gene. From germline, CDR1 is LNHDA and CDR2 SQIVND (reference sequence). CDR3 sequence reads: CASKAGGNYGYTF. The CDR3 coding sequence is TGTGCCAGTAAGGCAGGGGGAAACTATGGCTACACCTTC.

The rearrangement links TRBV29-1 to TRBJ1-1; D is possibly TRBD1 (6 bases). The CDR3 sequence is 13 residues long. Germline values: CDR1 SQVTM, CDR2 ANQGSEA. V lost 6 bases and J lost 4, with 15 bases in between. This CDR3 is CSVDQGGGTEAFF. CDR3 nucleotide sequence: TGCAGCGTCGATCAAGGGGGTGGCACTGAAGCTTTCTTT. The full variable domain, with the rest looked up from reference TRBV29-1 and TRBJ1-1, is SAVISQKPSRDICQRGTSLTIQCQVDSQVTMMFWYRQQPGQSLTLIATANQGSEATYESGFVIDKFPISRPNLTFSTLTVSNMSPEDSSIYLCSVDQGGGTEAFFGQGTRLTVV.

V usage is TRBV29-1 and J usage is TRBJ2-1; 10 positions match TRBD1. Trimming removed 5 bases from V and 3 bases from J; junction bases left unmatched: 4. The CDR3 totals 14 residues. CDR1 SQVTM and CDR2 ANQGSEA come from the germline V gene. The CDR3 loop is CSVSGTGVYNEQFF. The CDR3 DNA follows: TGCAGCGTTTCCGGGACAGGGGTCTACAATGAGCAGTTCTTC.

The V gene is TRBV19, the J gene TRBJ2-1, with TRBD2 matching 9 bases. With V trimmed by 3 bases and J by 3 bases, 3 bases remained unmatched. This CDR3 comprises 15 residues. CDR1 LNHDA and CDR2 SQIVND come from the germline V gene (reference sequence). The DNA of the CDR3 is TGTGCCAGTAGTATGGGCGGGAGGGGCTACAATGAGCAGTTCTTC. Encoded protein: CASSMGGRGYNEQFF.

V and J are TRBV10-2 and TRBJ1-1, with D possibly being TRBD1 (6 bases). CDR3 size: 15 residues. Germline values: CDR1 WSHSY, CDR2 SAAADI. Trimming took 6 bases from V and 1 from J, leaving 15 bases between them. CDR3 in amino acids: CASRSSGVRNTEAFF. For the CDR3, the DNA is TGCGCCAGCAGAAGCTCAGGGGTCCGGAACACTGAAGCTTTCTTT.

This chain links TRBV5-1 with TRBJ1-1; D is ambiguous. The V gene's germline CDR1 is SGHRS and CDR2 YFSETQ. V was shortened by 1 base and J by 4 bases, with 8 bases between the two germline ends. The CDR3 covers 13 residues. CDR3 sequence (DNA): TGCGCCAGCAGCTTGAGACGGGGCACTGAAGCTTTCTTT. This codes for CASSLRRGTEAFF.

The chain uses TRBV9 and TRBJ2-3, with D uncertain. Germline CDR1 reads SGDLS; CDR2 reads YYNGEE. V was trimmed by 3 bases and J by 1 base, leaving 9 bases between them. The CDR3 runs 14 residues. This CDR3 reads CASSENMGTDTQYF. For the CDR3, the DNA is TGTGCCAGCAGCGAAAACATGGGCACAGATACGCAGTATTTT.

V gene TRBV7-8 combines with J gene TRBJ2-3, with 10 bases that match TRBD2. CDR1 and CDR2 (germline): SGHVS, FQNEAQ. V lost 6 bases and J lost 0; bases outside the gene matches: 6. The CDR3 covers 16 residues. The CDR3 DNA sequence: TGTGCCAGCAGAGAGCGGGGGGGCGCTAGCACAGATACGCAGTATTTT. This sequence encodes CASRERGGASTDTQYF.

V is TRBV2 and J is TRBJ2-5, with 9 bases that match TRBD2. The germline gives CDR1 SNHLY, CDR2 FYNNEI. V was clipped by 2 bases and J by 5 bases; unmatched bases: 6. The CDR3 spans 15 residues. For the CDR3, the DNA is TGTGCCAGCAGTGAACCCGCGGGAGGGCGCGAGACCCAGTACTTC. Residues: CASSEPAGGRETQYF.

This clone came up a few times. The chain carries TRBV7-6 and TRBJ2-6; no clear D. V gave up 1 base and J gave up 0 bases, with 7 bases separating them. The CDR3 spans 16 residues. Germline CDR1 and CDR2: SGHVS and FNYEAQ. In DNA, the CDR3 is TGTGCCAGCAGCTTAGGATGGCCCTCTGGGGCCAACGTCCTGACTTTC. Residues: CASSLGWPSGANVLTF.

A few counts support this clone. The chain employs TRBV6-4 and TRBJ2-1; D gene ambiguous. The CDR3 has 14 residues. CDR1 is MRHNA and CDR2 is SNTAGT in the germline V gene. V gave up 3 bases and J gave up 0 bases, with 6 bases separating them. CDR3 sequence: CASSESYSYNEQFF. As DNA, the CDR3 is TGTGCCAGCAGTGAGTCTTACTCCTACAATGAGCAGTTCTTC.

This chain connects TRBV14 to TRBJ2-5, with D uncertain. Trimming took off 2 bases at V and 5 bases at J, with 18 bases between the two ends. CDR3 length: 16 amino acids. Per the germline V gene, CDR1 is SGHDN and CDR2 is FVKESK. The CDR3 DNA is TGTGCCAGCAGCCAATTCATGGGCAGAAACAACGAGACCCAGTACTTC. Amino acids: CASSQFMGRNNETQYF.

The V call is TRBV14, the J call TRBJ2-2, with D perhaps matching TRBD2 (6 bases). Trimming pared 7 bases from V and 1 base from J, leaving 10 bases between. The CDR3 has 14 amino acids. CDR1 and CDR2 from the germline V gene are SGHDN and FVKESK. The CDR3 DNA follows: TGTGCCAGCACCCCGCGGGGGAACACCGGGGAGCTGTTTTTT. Protein product: CASTPRGNTGELFF.

The CDR3 spells CASRPRTSGTNEQFF. Written as DNA, the CDR3 is TGTGCCAGCAGACCTAGGACTAGCGGGACGAATGAGCAGTTCTTC. This sequence joins TRBV2 and TRBJ2-1, with 12 bases lining up with TRBD2. Germline assignment: CDR1 SNHLY and CDR2 FYNNEI. Germline trimming cut 6 bases from V and 7 bases from J; bases unmatched to any gene: 7. The CDR3 has 15 amino acids.

This sequence joins TRBV7-2 and TRBJ1-2; D might be TRBD1 (6 bases). The CDR3 is 17 residues long. Trimming stripped 1 base from V and 8 bases from J, with 23 bases between. The germline gives CDR1 SGHTA, CDR2 FQGNSA. The DNA of the CDR3 is TGTGCCAGCAGCTTAGTGGGGGGGGCGCGGAATCCGGGAGGCTACACCTTC. It translates to CASSLVGGARNPGGYTF.

The V gene is TRBV6-5, the J gene TRBJ2-3; the D gene is possibly TRBD1 (6 bases). Germline V lookup: CDR1 MNHEY, CDR2 SVGAGI. The ends were cut back, 3 bases at V and 6 bases at J, with 13 bases in the middle. This CDR3 contains 14 residues. In DNA, the CDR3 is TGTGCCAGCAGTTATGGGGGACACGGTGATACGCAGTATTTT. Its protein product is CASSYGGHGDTQYF.